Listed below are T cell receptor beta chains from one sample, sequenced in a study of Tregs in tolerant kidney transplant recipients. Clones were read by immunoSEQ multiplex PCR, and TCRdb kept only the in-frame ones, dropping some. The profile covers roughly 80,000 clones, with nearly 98% appearing a single time and approximately 0.56% taken by the ten largest. Source: CD4+ T cells from blood, taken before the transplant. These receptors were obtained from a human donor who received a combined kidney and bone marrow transplant. Each CDR3 is given with its conserved first and last residue. A D gene is named only where the DNA matches it firmly. Clone size is shown for a subset of rows, as once, few, many or a class of expanded clone.

J: TRBJ1-4
V: TRBV29-1
D: TRBD1
size: -
DNA: TGCAGCGTTGAACTCCCGGACAGGGATGGCGAAAAACTGTTTTTT
CDR3: CSVELPDRDGEKLFF

J: TRBJ2-1
V: TRBV5-6
D: -
size: once
DNA: TGTGCCAGCAGCTTGGCGGGGAACCTCCATGAGCAGTTCTTC
CDR3: CASSLAGNLHEQFF

J: TRBJ2-5
V: TRBV15
D: TRBD1
size: -
DNA: TGTGCCACCAGCAGAGACCCGGGACAGCAGGAGACCCAGTACTTC
CDR3: CATSRDPGQQETQYF

J: TRBJ1-2
V: TRBV14
D: -
size: -
DNA: TGTGCCAGCAGCCCAAGAAGCGTCACGGGGTATGGCTACACCTTC
CDR3: CASSPRSVTGYGYTF

J: TRBJ2-7
V: TRBV30
D: -
size: -
DNA: TGTGCCAGAAACAGGAACTCCTACGAGCAGTACTTC
CDR3: CARNRNSYEQYF

J: TRBJ2-7
V: TRBV2
D: -
size: -
DNA: TGTGCCGGGGCGGATCACACCTACGAGCAGTACTTC
CDR3: CAGADHTYEQYF

J: TRBJ1-5
V: TRBV21-1
D: -
size: -
DNA: TGTGCCAGCAGCCGGGACAGGGAACAGAATCAGCCCCAGCATTTT
CDR3: CASSRDREQNQPQHF

J: TRBJ1-1
V: TRBV7-3
D: TRBD1
size: -
DNA: TGTGCCAGCAGCCTGACAGGGGGCAACACTGAAGCTTTCTTT
CDR3: CASSLTGGNTEAFF

J: TRBJ1-1
V: TRBV23-1
D: -
size: -
DNA: TGCGCCAGCAGTCAATCGAAGGACAAAGAACTAACTGAAGCTTTCTTT
CDR3: CASSQSKDKELTEAFF

J: TRBJ2-4
V: TRBV18
D: -
size: -
DNA: TGTGCCAGCTCACCGGGGCTTAGCAGAGCCAAAAACATTCAGTACTTC
CDR3: CASSPGLSRAKNIQYF